This T cell receptor beta chain was captured in a study of post-analysis software for immune sequencing data (dated by TCRdb to the mid-2010s). The study in broad terms: Recorded disease courses included relapsing-remitting, secondary progressive and progressive-relapsing multiple sclerosis, with some patients lacking subtype annotation. Patient repertoires were compared against roughly 10 previously published healthy control repertoires from donors aged about 6 to 27 years. A subset of samples was prepared in parallel using single-end sample barcoding, then pooled and co-amplified after Illumina adapter ligation. Study-wide conclusions, independent of this receptor: The control group was slightly older than the multiple sclerosis patient group. Significantly higher frequencies in patients than in controls were found for roughly 5 TRBV segments, including TRBV5-6, TRBV5-1 and TRBV20-1. Strong co-clustering of samples prepared in the same batch was shown by direct clustering with F measure, prompting a batch-effect correction. Significantly lower normalized Chao1 diversity was found in multiple sclerosis patients than in controls, suggesting substantial peripheral T-cell clonal expansion.

To demonstrate the VDJtools post-analysis software, TCR beta repertoires were profiled from the peripheral blood of roughly 14 young patients with multiple sclerosis. Multiple sclerosis patients were children and adolescents aged roughly 6 to 17 years. Inclusive of the bounding cysteine and phenylalanine, the CDR3 is 16 residues long. Only the CDR3 part of the read is kept: 48 bases, read in frame from the first base. CDR1 and CDR2 are read off the germline V gene (reference sequence) as MNHEY and SMNVEV. V loses 8 bases of germline sequence and J loses 0 bases, and the interval between the two ends is 18 bases. The library came from PCR. The instrument was an Illumina HiSeq 2500. To reduce PCR and sequencing biases, unique molecular identifiers were built into the TCR beta cDNA libraries. Per 1 to 10 million input T cells, 500,000 or so cDNA molecules were obtained, such that each molecule approximated one T cell. The patient libraries were prepared and sequenced with the same protocol used for the earlier healthy control dataset. Within a given batch, samples were prepared together, multiplexed and sequenced on the same HiSeq lane. Under the source paper's analysis protocol: Raw barcoded reads were processed with MIGEC, discarding single-read molecular identifier groups before consensus assembly and CDR3 extraction. VDJtools was used for post-analysis of the clonotype tables, and diversity was normalized by down-sampling every dataset to the size of the smallest sample. In repertoire overlap clustering, CDR3 amino acid sequences, but not nucleotide sequences, were matched to correct batch-related cross-sample contamination. The public sequencing data were trimmed at Q25 with fastp and processed into clonotypes with MiXCR by TCRdb, which kept only in-frame beta chains. Identical CDR3 protein sequences are pooled into one entry, listed with their most common genes and DNA. These V and J calls derive from TCRdb rather than the authors' analysis. This sample has roughly 800,000 distinct CDR3 sequences in its table, and about half of those were observed once. The top ten constitute 4.9% of the sample.

About this clonotype itself: What this receptor recognizes is not known. Nothing much larger sits one base from this clone, and base qualities are not available.

This receptor chain uses TRBV27 and TRBJ2-3; the D gene is unclear. The sample was blood. The TCR sequence derives from a girl between 10 and 17 years old with multiple sclerosis. The CDR3 corresponds to CASGPVAEASTDTQYF. Here is the DNA: TGTGCCAGCGGTCCCGTCGCCGAGGCTAGCACAGATACGCAGTATTTT.